This is a list of T cell receptor beta chains from one sample in a study of metastatic and nonmetastatic thyroid tumors. TCRdb re-analyzed the PCR reads using MiXCR. The repertoire holds 35,000 to 40,000 clones, with around 20% as singletons. The specimen was blood. All receptors derive from a female donor with papillary thyroid cancer or a benign thyroid nodule (not recorded which). Some clones in this sample may be carry-over from other donors' samples. Both conserved end residues are part of each CDR3. The D gene is left open where the match is weak. Size is omitted from some rows. Given values are once, few, many or a class for expanded clones.

CDR3 length | J gene | clone size | D gene | V gene | CDR3 protein | CDR3 DNA
18 | TRBJ2-3 | many | NA | TRBV28 | CASSLGLITSTSTDTQYF | TGTGCCAGCAGTTTAGGCCTTATAACAAGCACCAGCACAGATACGCAGTATTTT
14 | TRBJ2-5 | many | NA | TRBV2 | CASSESEGRETQYF | TGTGCCAGCAGTGAAAGTGAGGGAAGGGAGACCCAGTACTTC
14 | TRBJ1-6 | NA | TRBD1 | TRBV20-1 | CSAEWTGRHSPLHF | TGCAGTGCAGAGTGGACAGGGCGACATTCACCCCTCCACTTT
14 | TRBJ1-1 | many | TRBD1 | TRBV12-3/TRBV12-4 | CASNLGGAGTEAFF | TGTGCCAGCAACTTAGGGGGCGCGGGTACTGAAGCTTTCTTT
13 | TRBJ1-2 | once | NA | TRBV7-2 | CASIHAPIYGYTF | TGTGCCAGCATCCACGCACCGATCTATGGCTACACCTTC
14 | TRBJ1-6 | few | NA | TRBV6-1 | CASVSTAHNSPLHF | TGTGCCAGTGTATCGACAGCCCATAATTCACCCCTCCACTTT
13 | TRBJ1-1 | many | NA | TRBV12-3/TRBV12-4 | CASSPARGTEAFF | TGTGCCAGCAGTCCGGCGAGGGGGACTGAAGCTTTCTTT
16 | TRBJ2-3 | few | TRBD2 | TRBV12-3/TRBV12-4 | CASSHSGLAGADTQYF | TGTGCCAGCAGTCACTCAGGACTAGCGGGAGCAGATACGCAGTATTTT
15 | TRBJ2-1 | NA | TRBD2 | TRBV18 | CASSPTGTRGSEQFF | TGTGCCAGCTCACCCACCGGGACTAGAGGGTCAGAGCAGTTCTTC
15 | TRBJ2-5 | NA | NA | TRBV11-2 | CASSQYGGPQETQYF | TGTGCCAGCAGCCAATACGGAGGACCCCAAGAGACCCAGTACTTC
13 | TRBJ1-2 | NA | NA | TRBV7-9 | CASSSPPVYGYTF | TGTGCCAGCAGCTCCCCACCTGTATATGGCTACACCTTC
13 | TRBJ2-7 | NA | NA | TRBV30 | CAWRTQVRFEQYF | TGTGCCTGGAGAACTCAGGTCCGCTTCGAGCAGTACTTC
14 | TRBJ1-1 | NA | NA | TRBV19 | CASSIQAGYTEAFF | TGTGCCAGTAGTATTCAGGCGGGGTACACTGAAGCTTTCTTT
13 | TRBJ1-1 | many | NA | TRBV20-1 | CSARVNANTEAFF | TGCAGTGCTAGAGTTAATGCGAACACTGAAGCTTTCTTT
13 | TRBJ1-1 | few | NA | TRBV6-5 | CASSYVKNTQAFF | TGTGCCAGCAGTTACGTTAAGAACACTCAAGCTTTCTTT
15 | TRBJ1-6 | many | TRBD1 | TRBV24-1 | CATSDEDRGNSPLHF | TGTGCCACCAGTGACGAGGACAGGGGAAATTCACCCCTCCACTTT
14 | TRBJ2-3 | many | NA | TRBV20-1 | CSARKVGGTDTQYF | TGCAGTGCTAGGAAGGTGGGGGGTACAGATACGCAGTATTTT
16 | TRBJ2-1 | NA | TRBD2 | TRBV10-3 | CATSQTGLADYNEQFF | TGTGCCACTAGCCAGACGGGACTAGCAGACTACAATGAGCAGTTCTTC
17 | TRBJ2-2 | NA | TRBD1 | TRBV5-1 | CASSIEGNRGETGELFF | TGCGCCAGCAGCATAGAAGGAAACAGGGGAGAGACCGGGGAGCTGTTTTTT
14 | TRBJ1-1 | many | NA | TRBV10-3 | CAISVQVGETEAFF | TGTGCCATCAGTGTTCAGGTCGGGGAGACTGAAGCTTTCTTT
15 | TRBJ2-5 | NA | TRBD2 | TRBV6-2/TRBV6-3 | CASSVSSGNQETQYF | TGTGCCAGCAGTGTGTCTAGCGGAAACCAAGAGACCCAGTACTTC
17 | TRBJ2-2 | NA | TRBD2 | TRBV3-1 | CASSPLAGGWDTGELFF | TGTGCCAGCAGCCCTCTAGCGGGAGGGTGGGACACCGGGGAGCTGTTTTTT
12 | TRBJ2-7 | few | NA | TRBV5-1 | CASSLQGDEQYF | TGCGCCAGCAGCTTGCAGGGAGACGAGCAGTACTTC
13 | TRBJ2-1 | many | TRBD1 | TRBV19 | CASRPGQYNEQFF | TGTGCCAGTCGACCGGGACAGTACAATGAGCAGTTCTTC
14 | TRBJ2-7 | NA | NA | TRBV5-1 | CASSLGLALYEQYF | TGCGCCAGCAGCTTGGGGCTAGCGTTGTACGAGCAGTACTTC
15 | TRBJ1-1 | once | NA | TRBV11-2 | CASSQRRAGNTEAFF | TGTGCCAGCAGCCAACGCCGGGCCGGGAACACTGAAGCTTTCTTT
15 | TRBJ2-3 | NA | NA | TRBV20-1 | CSAGVRTIGTDTQYF | TGCAGTGCGGGTGTTAGGACTATCGGCACAGATACGCAGTATTTT
15 | TRBJ2-7 | NA | NA | TRBV5-1 | CASSLDGGYRHEQYF | TGCGCCAGCAGCCTGGATGGAGGGTATCGCCACGAGCAGTACTTC
14 | TRBJ1-2 | many | NA | TRBV19 | CASTTWDGNGGYTF | TGTGCCAGTACCACCTGGGACGGGAACGGTGGCTACACCTTC
15 | TRBJ2-7 | once | TRBD2 | TRBV7-8 | CVSNLGLADNYEQYF | TGTGTCAGCAACTTAGGACTAGCGGATAACTACGAGCAGTACTTC
17 | TRBJ2-7 | NA | NA | TRBV4-1 | CASSQTDLWFSPYEQYF | TGCGCCAGCAGCCAAACTGACCTCTGGTTTTCTCCTTACGAGCAGTACTTC
16 | TRBJ1-6 | few | TRBD1 | TRBV15 | CATSRVSGTGGSPLRF | TGTGCCACCAGCAGAGTTTCCGGGACAGGCGGTTCACCCCTCCGCTTT
12 | TRBJ2-5 | NA | NA | TRBV6-5 | CASIVLGETHYF | TGTGCCAGCATTGTACTGGGAGAGACCCATTACTTC
14 | TRBJ1-5 | once | NA | TRBV29-1 | CSVAGVGGGQPQHF | TGCAGCGTTGCAGGGGTGGGGGGGGGTCAGCCCCAGCATTTT
15 | TRBJ2-3 | few | NA | TRBV24-1 | CATSDFSTETDTQYF | TGTGCCACCAGTGATTTTTCCACAGAAACAGATACGCAGTATTTT
15 | TRBJ2-1 | many | TRBD2 | TRBV27 | CASSLRLAGGHEQFF | TGTGCCAGCAGTTTAAGGCTAGCGGGAGGGCATGAGCAGTTCTTC
13 | TRBJ2-3 | few | NA | TRBV20-1 | CSKSRFSTDTQYF | TGCAGTAAGTCCCGGTTTTCCACAGATACGCAGTATTTT
15 | TRBJ2-7 | NA | TRBD1 | TRBV20-1 | CSASPTVTGGVKQYF | TGCAGTGCTAGTCCTACCGTGACAGGGGGAGTGAAGCAGTACTTC
16 | TRBJ2-1 | many | NA | TRBV7-8 | CASSLDRFLPFNEQFF | TGTGCCAGCAGCTTAGACAGATTCCTACCCTTCAATGAGCAGTTCTTC
14 | TRBJ2-1 | many | NA | TRBV7-3 | CASSLRGSYNEQFF | TGTGCCAGCAGCTTGCGGGGCTCCTACAATGAGCAGTTCTTC
13 | TRBJ1-2 | many | NA | TRBV5-8 | CASSPTGTYGYTF | TGTGCCAGCAGCCCAACCGGGACATATGGCTACACCTTC
14 | TRBJ2-3 | many | TRBD2 | TRBV2 | CASEFGTRGDTQYF | TGTGCCAGCGAATTCGGGACTAGGGGAGATACGCAGTATTTT
14 | TRBJ2-2 | few | NA | TRBV19 | CASSIAASTVELFF | TGTGCCAGTAGTATCGCGGCCTCCACCGTGGAGCTGTTTTTT
15 | TRBJ2-7 | NA | TRBD1 | TRBV24-1 | CATSDPGTGGYEQYF | TGTGCCACCAGTGACCCAGGGACAGGGGGCTACGAGCAGTACTTC
15 | TRBJ1-4 | many | NA | TRBV15 | CATSGYRVEDEKLFF | TGTGCCACCAGCGGATACAGGGTGGAGGATGAAAAACTGTTTTTT
16 | TRBJ2-7 | many | NA | TRBV5-1 | CASSLENRGGVDEQYF | TGCGCCAGCAGCTTGGAAAACAGGGGAGGCGTAGACGAGCAGTACTTC
14 | TRBJ2-5 | many | NA | TRBV5-6 | CASSPTYTKETQYF | TGTGCCAGCAGTCCAACATATACTAAAGAGACCCAGTACTTC
15 | TRBJ2-3 | many | TRBD2 | TRBV12-3/TRBV12-4 | CASSLTSGPENTQYF | TGTGCCAGCAGTTTAACTAGCGGACCAGAAAATACGCAGTATTTT
14 | TRBJ1-5 | many | NA | TRBV15 | CATSSAGTSGAQHF | TGTGCCACCAGCAGTGCCGGGACCTCCGGGGCCCAGCATTTT
16 | TRBJ1-3 | NA | NA | TRBV5-1 | CASSLGGPGTGNTIYF | TGCGCCAGCAGCTTGGGCGGTCCTGGGACAGGAAACACCATATATTTT
14 | TRBJ1-2 | many | NA | TRBV27 | CASSATQGFYGYTF | TGTGCCAGCAGTGCCACACAGGGATTCTATGGCTACACCTTC
13 | TRBJ2-1 | few | NA | TRBV20-1 | CSADGTGYNEQFF | TGCAGTGCCGACGGTACGGGCTACAATGAGCAGTTCTTC
13 | TRBJ1-2 | many | NA | TRBV19 | CASSPQGTSGYTF | TGTGCCAGTAGTCCACAGGGAACCTCAGGCTACACCTTC
13 | TRBJ1-2 | few | NA | TRBV10-1 | CASSESYNYGYTF | TGCGCCAGCAGTGAGTCCTACAACTATGGCTACACCTTC
16 | TRBJ1-2 | many | NA | TRBV7-7 | CASSLPGGYLDYGYTF | TGTGCTAGCAGCTTACCCGGGGGGTATTTGGACTATGGCTACACCTTC
14 | TRBJ2-7 | medium-sized | NA | TRBV10-3 | CAISEWQGSYEQYF | TGTGCCATCAGTGAGTGGCAGGGATCCTACGAGCAGTACTTC
14 | TRBJ2-1 | NA | TRBD2 | TRBV6-1 | CASIPSGIYNEQFF | TGTGCCAGCATTCCTAGCGGGATCTACAATGAGCAGTTCTTC
13 | TRBJ2-3 | few | NA | TRBV12-5 | CASGLLCRDTQYF | TGTGCTAGTGGTTTGTTATGCAGAGATACGCAGTATTTT